The 2 T cell receptor beta chains below come from one sample, sequenced in a study of T cells in tumors and immune-related adverse events. Profiled with immunoSEQ multiplex PCR; TCRdb holds only in-frame clones, not every one. The data hold roughly 23,000 clones, with around nine tenths observed a single time. Specimen: lymph node tissue, collected from a patient treated with anti-PD-1 therapy. Every receptor here comes from a female donor with metastatic renal cell carcinoma.

For this clone: This may come from a read error, since a much larger clone is one base off. This sample also contains other DNA sequences that code for the same CDR3. The V call is TRBV18, the J call TRBJ1-2; TRBD1 aligns across 7 bases. The CDR3 extends over 15 amino acids. Germline-derived CDR1 and CDR2 are KGHSH and LQKENI. The CDR3 spells CASSPSGTANYGYTF. The CDR3 coding sequence is TGTGCCAGCTCACCTTCCGGGACAGCAAACTATGGTTACACCTTC.

This clone occurred once. The V call is TRBV19, the J call TRBJ1-5, with D unclear. Trimming left V 8 bases short and J 6 bases short, with 17 bases between. Germline lookup yields CDR1 LNHDA and CDR2 SQIVND (reference sequence). CDR3 length: 14 amino acids. The CDR3 spells CASLSGSEAQPQHF. CDR3 DNA: TGTGCCAGTTTAAGTGGGTCGGAGGCTCAGCCCCAGCATTTT.